This TCR beta chain was recovered during a study of cytomegalovirus exposure and HLA in healthy donors. Points from the study as a whole: Some segments of the V type, notably TRBV6-2 and TRBV6-3, were excluded as indistinguishable. Earlier analysis found most TCR beta V segments productive about 90% or about 30% of the time. The authors later linked a missense DCLRE1C variant to TCR beta V- and J-gene trimming.

Healthy bone marrow donors made up the donor group. Germline V gene lookup returns CDR1 KGHSH and CDR2 LQKENI. Trimming stripped 3 bases from V and 3 bases from J, with 12 bases between. This CDR3 contains 14 residues. Amplification used 60 Vbeta primers and 13 Jbeta primers. The protocol was immunoSEQ multiplex PCR, while the TCRdb copy is restricted to in-frame clones and leaves out a portion. The sample shows about 140,000 clones, and 0.8% to 1% sits with its ten largest clones. To note about this clone: Its antigen is as yet unknown.

This rearrangement joins TRBV18 to TRBJ2-7, with D maybe TRBD1 (6 bases). The origin of this receptor is a male donor in good health and CMV-seronegative. The sequencing input was PBMCs. The CDR3 nucleotides are TGTGCCAGCTCACCCGAAACAGGGCGCTACGAGCAGTACTTC. It codes for CASSPETGRYEQYF.